One and the same sample provided the 16 T cell receptor beta chains below, sequenced in a study of vaccination and CD4 T cells after COVID-19 (dated by TCRdb to between 2021 and 2024). What the treatment or condition label conveys for this sample: approximately nine-day PBMC culture with coronavirus spike peptide pools or control peptides (ViraFEST assay). The receptor library was made with PCR. These reads were obtained on an Illumina iSeq 100. TCR sequencing of DNA from cultured CD4+ T cells used the Oncomine TCR Beta short-read assay at the Johns Hopkins FTIC core. In TCRdb, the public reads were trimmed at Q25 with fastp and aligned with MiXCR, with productive beta chains retained. Each entry merges the rows of one CDR3 protein and shows their most common DNA and genes. For this sample there are 4,000 to 5,500 distinct CDR3 sequences; roughly 53% appear just once. The ten largest clones take up roughly a third of the sample.

For these receptors, no antigen is known. Sequenced input: CD4+ T cells from blood, cultured in vitro. These receptors were taken from a human donor who had recovered from COVID-19.

V is TRBV29-1 and J is TRBJ2-5, with TRBD1 as a possible D gene (5 bases). Germline V lookup: CDR1 SQVTM, CDR2 ANQGSEA. This CDR3 spans 14 amino acids. V lost 1 base, J lost 4 bases, and 13 bases lay in between. The CDR3 sequence is CSVEGGPPGETQYF. DNA for the CDR3: TGCAGCGTTGAAGGGGGCCCTCCAGGAGAGACCCAGTACTTC.

This clonotype has more than one count but fewer than ten. This sequence joins TRBV6-1 and TRBJ2-5; 8 bases are shared with TRBD1. The V segment lost 1 base and the J segment 2 bases; nucleotides outside the gene matches: 6. The germline V gene has CDR1 MNHNS and CDR2 SASEGT. The CDR3 is made up of 16 amino acids. The CDR3 protein is CASSEVAGGRQETQYF. The CDR3 DNA reads as TGTGCCAGCAGTGAAGTGGCAGGGGGCCGGCAAGAGACCCAGTACTTC.

The chain is built from TRBV28 and TRBJ1-2, with D unclear. The germline V and J ends were trimmed by 3 bases and 4 bases, with 6 bases remaining between them. The CDR3 contains 12 residues. Germline CDR1 MDHEN, CDR2 SYDVKM. The CDR3 reads CASSLPGYGYTF. The CDR3 nucleotides read TGTGCCAGCAGTTTGCCTGGCTATGGCTACACCTTC.

The chain links TRBV20-1 to TRBJ2-2, with 10 bases identical to TRBD2. Trimming cost V 3 bases and J 9 bases; bases outside gene matches: 4. This CDR3 has 13 amino acids. The germline V gene has CDR1 DFQATT and CDR2 SNEGSKA (reference sequence). CDR3 nucleotide sequence: TGCAGTGCTAGGTCTAGCGGGGGCTGGGAGCTGTTTTTT. Amino acids: CSARSSGGWELFF.

The genes are TRBV6-1 and TRBJ1-2, with D unclear. Germline V gives CDR1 MNHNS, CDR2 SASEGT. CDR3 length: 12 residues. V shed 7 bases and J shed 3 bases, with 9 bases lying between them. The CDR3 protein is CASIGSYYGYTF. In DNA form, the CDR3 reads TGTGCCAGCATCGGCAGTTACTATGGCTACACCTTC.

The chain combines TRBV20-1 with TRBJ1-5, with a tentative D call TRBD1 (5 bases). This CDR3 spans 16 amino acids. Germline V gene lookup returns CDR1 DFQATT and CDR2 SNEGSKA (reference sequence). V lost 5 bases and J 2 bases, leaving 19 bases between the germline ends. The CDR3 bases are TGCAGTGCTTCCTACGGGGGGAGCGGGGGCAATCAGCCCCAGCATTTT. Encoded protein: CSASYGGSGGNQPQHF.

The chain uses TRBV20-1 and TRBJ1-2, with D possibly matching TRBD1 (5 bases). Trimming took 4 bases from V and 8 from J, leaving 14 bases between them. The CDR3 has 12 residues. CDR1 and CDR2 from the germline V gene are DFQATT and SNEGSKA (reference sequence). Here the CDR3 DNA reads TGCAGTGCTAAGGCCCAGGGTGGAGGCTACACCTTC. Translating gives CSAKAQGGGYTF.

The chain is built from TRBV6-1 and TRBJ1-3; 10 bases agree with TRBD1. Germline trimming cut 6 bases from V and 0 bases from J; bases unmatched to any gene: 2. The CDR3 is made up of 15 amino acids. Germline CDR1 reads MNHNS; CDR2 reads SASEGT. DNA of the CDR3: TGTGCCAGCAGGCGACAGGGGGCCTCTGGAAACACCATATATTTT. This gives the protein CASRRQGASGNTIYF.

The chain recombines TRBV20-1 with TRBJ2-7; 7 bases map to TRBD2. V shed 0 bases, J shed 2 bases, and the junction held 7 bases outside the gene matches. This CDR3 spans 15 amino acids. Germline lookup yields CDR1 DFQATT and CDR2 SNEGSKA (reference sequence). The CDR3 is CSAREGGDYTYEQYF. The CDR3 nucleotides read TGCAGTGCTAGAGAGGGAGGGGACTACACCTACGAGCAGTACTTC.

A few counts support this clonotype. V and J are TRBV15 and TRBJ1-2, with TRBD1 as a possible D gene (6 bases). Trimming removed 1 base at V and 5 bases at J, with 17 bases between. Germline CDR1 reads LNHNV; CDR2 reads YYDKDF (reference sequence). The CDR3 runs to 16 residues. The CDR3 bases are TGTGCCACCAGCAGAGGAACAGGGCCCAGGTCGTATGGCTACACCTTC. Protein product: CATSRGTGPRSYGYTF. Variable domain in full (rest from reference TRBV15 and TRBJ1-2): DAMVIQNPRYQVTQFGKPVTLSCSQTLNHNVMYWYQQKSSQAPKLLFHYYDKDFNNEADTPDNFQSRRPNTSFCFLDIRSPGLGDTAMYLCATSRGTGPRSYGYTFGSGTRLTVV.

V gene TRBV20-1 combines with J gene TRBJ1-2; unclear D gene. Germline V gene sequence: CDR1 DFQATT, CDR2 SNEGSKA (reference sequence). V was shortened by 6 bases and J by 0 bases, with 14 bases between the two germline ends. The CDR3 contains 14 residues. The chain's CDR3 is CSASKYTANYGYTF. CDR3 DNA sequence: TGCAGTGCCTCAAAATATACAGCTAACTATGGCTACACCTTC.

The chain couples TRBV20-1 to TRBJ2-5; TRBD2 matches 12 bases. This CDR3 spans 12 amino acids. Germline CDR1 and CDR2: DFQATT and SNEGSKA (reference sequence). V lost 5 bases to trimming and J lost 7 bases; unmatched junction nucleotides: 2. This CDR3 is CSALLAGGTQYF. The CDR3 nucleotides read TGCAGTGCTTTACTAGCGGGAGGGACCCAGTACTTC.

The chain has TRBV28 and TRBJ1-5; 7 nucleotides align to TRBD1. The V segment lost 8 bases and the J segment 2 bases; nucleotides outside the gene matches: 9. This CDR3 is 15 amino acids long. Germline V gene sequence: CDR1 MDHEN, CDR2 SYDVKM. The CDR3 nucleotides are TGTGCCAGCTGTACGGCAGGGGGTGGCAATCAGCCCCAGCATTTT. It is translated as CASCTAGGGNQPQHF. The entire variable domain, with the rest obtained from reference TRBV28 and TRBJ1-5, is as follows: DVKVTQSSRYLVKRTGEKVFLECVQDMDHENMFWYRQDPGLGLRLIYFSYDVKMKEKGDIPEGYSVSREKKERFSLILESASTNQTSMYLCASCTAGGGNQPQHFGDGTRLSIL.

The CDR3 DNA reads as TGTGCCAGCAGCTCGTGGGACAGGGGCACTGAAGCTTTCTTT. Its protein is CASSSWDRGTEAFF. The chain carries TRBV7-9 and TRBJ1-1; 10 bases fit TRBD1. Germline CDR1 and CDR2: SEHNR and FQNEAQ (reference sequence). The CDR3 has 14 amino acids. V was pared by 4 bases and J by 4 bases, with 3 bases of the junction left unmatched. The full variable domain, in which reference TRBV7-9 and TRBJ1-1 provide the parts outside the CDR3, is DTGVSQNPRHKITKRGQNVTFRCDPISEHNRLYWYRQTLGQGPEFLTYFQNEAQLEKSRLLSDRFSAERPKGSFSTLEIQRTEQGDSAMYLCASSSWDRGTEAFFGQGTRLTVV.

The genes are TRBV6-1 and TRBJ2-7; 8 nucleotides line up with TRBD1. Germline V gene data show CDR1 as MNHNS and CDR2 as SASEGT. With 5 bases clipped from V and 1 base from J, the junction kept 1 base outside the gene matches. The CDR3 length is 13 residues. As DNA, the CDR3 is TGTGCCAGCAGTCGGGACAGGTCCTACGAGCAGTACTTC. Encoded protein: CASSRDRSYEQYF.

The rearrangement uses TRBV20-1 and TRBJ1-5, with D possibly being TRBD1 (6 bases). The germline V and J ends were trimmed by 0 bases and 5 bases, with 11 bases remaining between them. Per germline, CDR1 DFQATT and CDR2 SNEGSKA (reference sequence). This CDR3 contains 14 residues. The CDR3 DNA is TGCAGTGCTAGAGAGGGGGCGGGGTATCAGCCCCAGCATTTT. This sequence encodes CSAREGAGYQPQHF.